The rows below give T cell receptor beta chains drawn from one sample of a study of a mutant IDH1 vaccine in newly diagnosed glioma. The method was immunoSEQ multiplex PCR; TCRdb's version includes in-frame clones alone and lacks a portion of them. The repertoire includes 35,000 to 45,000 clones, approximately 83% of them detected once, and roughly 5% sits in the top ten. The antigens of these receptors remain unknown. Sequencing used PBMCs, obtained from a glioma patient whose treatment included an IDH1 peptide vaccine. The origin of the receptors is a woman aged 45-59 years with glioma. CDR3s include the opening cysteine and the closing phenylalanine or tryptophan. A D gene is named only where the DNA matches it firmly. Clone size is given for some rows only: seen once, a few or many times, or a class if the clone is expanded.

>once|TRBD1|TRBJ1-5|TRBV5-6
TGTGCCAGCAGCTGGGGACAGGGGGCACGCCAGCCCCAGCATTTT
CASSWGQGARQPQHF
>large|TRBD1|TRBJ2-7|TRBV4-1
TGCGCCAGCAGCCTTGAGACAGGGATCTACGAGCAGTACTTC
CASSLETGIYEQYF
>NA|TRBD1|TRBJ1-2|TRBV7-8
TGTGCCAGCAGCTTCGACAGGGACGTTGGCTACACCTTC
CASSFDRDVGYTF
>NA|NA|TRBJ1-1|TRBV5-8
TGTGCCAGCAGCTTGGATCAGCTGGGCAGCGCTTTCTTT
CASSLDQLGSAFF
>few|NA|TRBJ2-1|TRBV9
TGTGCCAGCAGCGCGGGACATCCGAATGAGCAGTTCTTC
CASSAGHPNEQFF
>NA|NA|TRBJ1-6|TRBV5-1
TGCGCCAGCAGCTCGACAGACCCTTTAAATTCACCCCTCCACTTT
CASSSTDPLNSPLHF
>NA|NA|TRBJ2-5|TRBV5-1
TGCGCCAGCAGGCGCGAGGAGACCCAGTACTTC
CASRREETQYF
>once|NA|TRBJ2-5|TRBV6-5
TGTGCCAGCCGGCAGGGCCTAAAGACCCAGTACTTC
CASRQGLKTQYF
>once|NA|TRBJ1-3|TRBV11-3
TGTGCCAGCAGCTTAGCTCCGGGGGTGAGCGGAAACACCATATATTTT
CASSLAPGVSGNTIYF
>NA|NA|TRBJ1-1|TRBV20-1
TGCAGTGCTCGATGGAACACTGAAGCTTTCTTT
CSARWNTEAFF
>once|TRBD2|TRBJ2-3|TRBV10-2
TGCGCCAGCAGCCACCTAGCGGGGGGGCACCTGGTTGGGACAGATACGCAGTATTTT
CASSHLAGGHLVGTDTQYF
>once|NA|TRBJ1-2|TRBV29-1
TGCAGCGTGACAGCTGGGTATGGCTACACCTTC
CSVTAGYGYTF
>few|TRBD1|TRBJ1-1|TRBV6-1
TGTGCCAGCAGTGCAATTTCCGGGACAGTGAACACTGAAGCTTTCTTT
CASSAISGTVNTEAFF
>NA|NA|TRBJ1-2|TRBV15
TGTGCCACGGACGTGGCGGGGAGCCCTGGCTACACCTTC
CATDVAGSPGYTF
>NA|TRBD1|TRBJ1-5|TRBV6-6
TGTGCCAGCAGTGACAGGGGAAATCAGCCCCAGCATTTT
CASSDRGNQPQHF
>NA|NA|TRBJ1-5|TRBV7-6
TGTGCCAGCAGCTTAGGATCGGGCCGCAATCAGCCCCAGCATTTT
CASSLGSGRNQPQHF
>NA|NA|TRBJ1-1|TRBV29-1
TGCAGCGGTTCACCAGGCAGGGGCACTGAAGCTTTCTTT
CSGSPGRGTEAFF
>NA|TRBD2|TRBJ2-2|TRBV2
TGTGCCAGCAGCGCAGGAAGAGCGGGGGCAAACACCGGGGAGCTGTTTTTT
CASSAGRAGANTGELFF
>NA|TRBD1|TRBJ1-1|TRBV5-4
TGTGCCAGCAGCTTGACCCCACAGGGGGCGGACACTGAAGCTTTCTTT
CASSLTPQGADTEAFF
>NA|TRBD1|TRBJ1-2|TRBV19
TGTGCCAGTAGTACTCCAGGGGGACTTGGCTATGGCTACACCTTC
CASSTPGGLGYGYTF
>few|NA|TRBJ1-4|TRBV2
TGTGCCAGCAGCGCTACCATGAATGAAAAACTGTTTTTT
CASSATMNEKLFF
>NA|NA|TRBJ1-6|TRBV7-9
TGTGCCAGCAGCCCGGGCCTCAATGAGTATAATTCACCCCTCCACTTT
CASSPGLNEYNSPLHF
>NA|TRBD1|TRBJ2-1|TRBV2
TGTGCCATCTCCACCTTCCGGGACAGAGCATACAATGAGCAGTTCTTC
CAISTFRDRAYNEQFF
>NA|NA|TRBJ1-5|TRBV6-6
TGTGCCAGCAGTTACCCTCCGCAGCCCCAGCATTTT
CASSYPPQPQHF
>once|TRBD1|TRBJ2-7|TRBV5-5
TGTGCCAGCAGCTTGGCCCCGACAGGGGCCTACGAGCAGTACTTC
CASSLAPTGAYEQYF
>NA|TRBD1|TRBJ1-2|TRBV19
TGTGCCAGTAGTTCCCGACAGGGGAATGGCTACACCTTC
CASSSRQGNGYTF
>once|NA|TRBJ2-1|TRBV5-4
TGTGCCAGCAGCCCAGGAACCAGCAGCTCCTACAATGAGCAGTTCTTC
CASSPGTSSSYNEQFF
>NA|NA|TRBJ2-6|TRBV19
TGTGCCAGTAGTGGCATAAGCTCTGGGGCCAACGTCCTGACTTTC
CASSGISSGANVLTF
>NA|TRBD1|TRBJ1-1|TRBV4-1
TGCGCCAGCAGCCAAGCCGGACAGGGGATCACTGAAGCTTTCTTT
CASSQAGQGITEAFF
>NA|NA|TRBJ2-3|TRBV5-4
TGTGCCAGCAGTAAGGGTACTAGCACAGATACGCAGTATTTT
CASSKGTSTDTQYF
>few|NA|TRBJ1-2|TRBV9
TGTGCCAGCAGCTCCATGCGGACAGCCTATGGCTACACCTTC
CASSSMRTAYGYTF
>NA|NA|TRBJ1-5|TRBV12-5
TGTGCTAGTGGTTTGAACAGACACAATCAGCCCCAGCATTTT
CASGLNRHNQPQHF
>NA|NA|TRBJ2-3|TRBV19
TGTGCCAGTAGCGTGTCCAATACGCAGTATTTT
CASSVSNTQYF
>NA|NA|TRBJ2-7|TRBV18
TGTGCCAGCTCACCAGCGAGGGGCAACGAGCAGTACTTC
CASSPARGNEQYF
>few|NA|TRBJ1-1|TRBV30
TGTGCCTGGGAGGCAGGGTTAAACACTGAAGCTTTCTTT
CAWEAGLNTEAFF
>NA|NA|TRBJ2-2|TRBV10-3
TGTGCCATCAGTGATGGGTATCCCGGGGAGCTGTTTTTT
CAISDGYPGELFF
>NA|TRBD2|TRBJ2-5|TRBV4-3
TGCGCCAGCAGCCAAGAGCGGGGGGGGTGGGAGACCCAGTACTTC
CASSQERGGWETQYF
>NA|TRBD1|TRBJ1-2|TRBV18
TGTGCCAGCTCACTTGGGACAGGGGACTATGGCTACACCTTC
CASSLGTGDYGYTF
>NA|NA|TRBJ2-7|TRBV5-1
TGCGCCAGCAGCTTGTTTACAGCTTACGAGCAGTACTTC
CASSLFTAYEQYF
>NA|TRBD1|TRBJ2-7|TRBV27
TGTGCCAGCAGTTTCGGGACAGACTACGAGCAGTACTTC
CASSFGTDYEQYF
>NA|NA|TRBJ1-1|TRBV6-1
TGTGCCAGCAGTACGGGCCTCTATGGCACTGAAGCTTTCTTT
CASSTGLYGTEAFF
>NA|NA|TRBJ2-7|TRBV10-3
TGTGCCATCAGTGAGGGAACGGAGGCTAGCTCCTACGAGCAGTACTTC
CAISEGTEASSYEQYF
>NA|NA|TRBJ2-5|TRBV7-2
TGTGCCAGCAGCCCCGGACAGCGAGAGACCCAGTACTTC
CASSPGQRETQYF
>NA|NA|TRBJ1-1|TRBV29-1
TGCAGCGTTGCGGAACTTGGGAGATCCTTGAACACTGAAGCTTTCTTT
CSVAELGRSLNTEAFF
>NA|TRBD1|TRBJ2-7|TRBV4-3
TGCGCCAGCAGCCGATCGGGACAGGGGATCTACGAGCAGTACTTC
CASSRSGQGIYEQYF
>NA|TRBD1|TRBJ1-3|TRBV19
TGTGCCAGTAGTCTCCGCCTAACCGGGACAGGGTTCTCTGGAAACACCATATATTTT
CASSLRLTGTGFSGNTIYF
>NA|TRBD1|TRBJ2-7|TRBV18
TGTGCCAGCTCAGGACAGGGGGGCTACGAGCAGTACTTC
CASSGQGGYEQYF
>NA|NA|TRBJ2-1|TRBV4-3
TGCGCCAGCAGCCAAGATCGGGACGCCTCGCGTCAGTTCTTC
CASSQDRDASRQFF